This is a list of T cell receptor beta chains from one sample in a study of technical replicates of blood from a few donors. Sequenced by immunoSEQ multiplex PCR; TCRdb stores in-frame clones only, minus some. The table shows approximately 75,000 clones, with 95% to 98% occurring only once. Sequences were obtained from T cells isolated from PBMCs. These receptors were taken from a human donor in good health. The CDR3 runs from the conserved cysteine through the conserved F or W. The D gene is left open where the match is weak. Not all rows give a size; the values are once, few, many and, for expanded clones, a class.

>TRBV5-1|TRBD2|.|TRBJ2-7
TGCGCCAGCAGCTTGGAGGGTCTAGCGGGCCTCTACGAGCAGTACTTC
CASSLEGLAGLYEQYF
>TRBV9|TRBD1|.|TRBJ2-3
TGTGCCAGCAGCGTAACTAGGACAGGGGGTGCAGATACGCAGTATTTT
CASSVTRTGGADTQYF
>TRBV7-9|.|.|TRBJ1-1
TGTGCCAGCAGCTTAGCGCCGGGAGAAATGAACACTGAAGCTTTCTTT
CASSLAPGEMNTEAFF
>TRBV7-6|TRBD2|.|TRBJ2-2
TGTGCCAGCAGCTTAGGCCTAGCGGGAGGTGAGGGGACCGCCGGGGAGCTGTTTTTT
CASSLGLAGGEGTAGELFF
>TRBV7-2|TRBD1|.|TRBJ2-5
TGTGCCAGCAGCCGGGACAGGGGAGAGACCCAGTACTTC
CASSRDRGETQYF
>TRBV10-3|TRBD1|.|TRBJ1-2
TGTGCCATTCTGGGACAGGGAACGGGCTACACCTTC
CAILGQGTGYTF
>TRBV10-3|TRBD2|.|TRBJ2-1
TGTGCCTTAGGACTAGCGGGAGGATATGAGCAGTTCTTC
CALGLAGGYEQFF
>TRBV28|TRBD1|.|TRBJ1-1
TGTGCCAGCAGTTTGGACAGGGCGAACACTGAAGCTTTCTTT
CASSLDRANTEAFF
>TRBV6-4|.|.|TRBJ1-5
TGTGCCAGCAGTATACAGGCCCTGGGGCCCCAGCATTTT
CASSIQALGPQHF
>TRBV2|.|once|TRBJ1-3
TGTGCCAGCAGTGAAGGGGCCTCCTCGGGAAACACCATATATTTT
CASSEGASSGNTIYF
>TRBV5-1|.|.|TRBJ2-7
TGCGCCAGCTACAACGAGGAGAACGAGCAGTACTTC
CASYNEENEQYF
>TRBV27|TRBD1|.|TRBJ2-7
TGTGCCAGCAGCCTAAGACAGGGGATAAGCGAGCAGTACTTC
CASSLRQGISEQYF
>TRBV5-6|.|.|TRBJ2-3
TGTGCCAGCAGCTTAAAGGGAGTAATGGATACGCAGTATTTT
CASSLKGVMDTQYF
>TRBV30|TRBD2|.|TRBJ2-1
TGTGCCTGGAAAACAGCGGGACTCCCCTACAATGAGCAGTTCTTC
CAWKTAGLPYNEQFF
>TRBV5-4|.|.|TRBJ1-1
TGTGCCATAGGACACCTGAACACTGAAGCTTTCTTT
CAIGHLNTEAFF
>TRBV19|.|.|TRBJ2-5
TGTGCCAGTAGTAAACAGGGCTTAGCAGAGACCCAGTACTTC
CASSKQGLAETQYF
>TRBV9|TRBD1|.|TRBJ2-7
TGTGCCAGCAGCGTAAGAGACAGGGGATACGAGCAGTACTTC
CASSVRDRGYEQYF
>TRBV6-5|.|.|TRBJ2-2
TGTGCCAGCCTCCGAATGGGCGCCGGGGAGCTGTTTTTT
CASLRMGAGELFF
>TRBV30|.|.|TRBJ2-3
TGTGCCTGGAGTTTGCAGGAACTCACAGATACGCAGTATTTT
CAWSLQELTDTQYF
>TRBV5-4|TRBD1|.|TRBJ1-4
TGTGCCAGCAGCCCGGGGACAGGGAGAGAAAAACTGTTTTTT
CASSPGTGREKLFF
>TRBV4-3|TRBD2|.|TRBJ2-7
TGCGCCAGCAGCCTCTTAGCGGGAGGGGCCTACGAGCAGTACTTC
CASSLLAGGAYEQYF
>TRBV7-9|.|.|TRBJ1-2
TGTGCCAGCAGCGTCGTGGGCCAGGGCTACACCTTC
CASSVVGQGYTF
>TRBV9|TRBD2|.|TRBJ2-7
TGTGCCAGCAGCCCCGGGACTAGCGGTCGGAGGCAGTACTTC
CASSPGTSGRRQYF
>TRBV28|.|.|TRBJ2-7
TGTGCCAGCAGCTCCCTGGCAGGGTGGAACGAGCAGTACTTC
CASSSLAGWNEQYF
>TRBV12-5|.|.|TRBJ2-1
TGTGCTAGTGGTCCCGCCGGAGGCCTTCCCTACAATGAGCAGTTCTTC
CASGPAGGLPYNEQFF
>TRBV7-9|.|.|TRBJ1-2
TGTGCCAGCAGCTTAGGTGGAGAAGGCTACACCTTC
CASSLGGEGYTF
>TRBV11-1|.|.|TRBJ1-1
TGTGCCAGCAGCTTAGATCGGGGAAACACTGAAGCTTTCTTT
CASSLDRGNTEAFF
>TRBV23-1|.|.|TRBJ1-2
TGCGCCAGCAGTCATCGGTCAGGAAAAGGCTACACCTTC
CASSHRSGKGYTF
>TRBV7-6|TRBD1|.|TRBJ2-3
TGTGCCAGCAGCTTAATGACAGGGGGCGTGGAAGATACGCAGTATTTT
CASSLMTGGVEDTQYF
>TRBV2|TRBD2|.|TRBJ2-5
TGTGCCAGCAGTGGGCTAGCGGGAGAAGAGACCCAGTACTTC
CASSGLAGEETQYF
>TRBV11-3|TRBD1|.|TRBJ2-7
TGTGCCAGCAGCCTACAGGGGACAGGATTTACCTACGAGCAGTACTTC
CASSLQGTGFTYEQYF
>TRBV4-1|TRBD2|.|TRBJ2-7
TGCGCCAGCAGCCAAGCTCCGCTAGCGGGCGGGTCCTACGAGCAGTACTTC
CASSQAPLAGGSYEQYF
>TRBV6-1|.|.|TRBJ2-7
TGTGCCGCCCGGGGGGCAGGAGACTACGAGCAGTACTTC
CAARGAGDYEQYF
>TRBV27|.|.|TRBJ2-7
TGTGCCAGCAGTGCCAGCTCCTACGAGCAGTACTTC
CASSASSYEQYF
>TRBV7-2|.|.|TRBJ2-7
TGTGCCAGCAGCCACCTCCTATCCGAGCAGTACTTC
CASSHLLSEQYF
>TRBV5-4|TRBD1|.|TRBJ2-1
TGTGCCAGCAGCGACAGGGGGGATGAGCAGTTCTTC
CASSDRGDEQFF